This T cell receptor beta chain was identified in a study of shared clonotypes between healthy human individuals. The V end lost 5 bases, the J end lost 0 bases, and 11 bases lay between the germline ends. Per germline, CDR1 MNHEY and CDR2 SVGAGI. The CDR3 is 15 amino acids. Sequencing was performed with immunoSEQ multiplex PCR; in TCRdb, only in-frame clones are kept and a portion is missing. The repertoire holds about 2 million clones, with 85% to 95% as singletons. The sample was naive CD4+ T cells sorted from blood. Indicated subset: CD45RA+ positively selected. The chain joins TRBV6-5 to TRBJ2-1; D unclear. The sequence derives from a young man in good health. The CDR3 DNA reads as TGTGCCAGCAGTCGGGCCCCATCCTCCTACAATGAGCAGTTCTTC. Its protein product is CASSRAPSSYNEQFF.